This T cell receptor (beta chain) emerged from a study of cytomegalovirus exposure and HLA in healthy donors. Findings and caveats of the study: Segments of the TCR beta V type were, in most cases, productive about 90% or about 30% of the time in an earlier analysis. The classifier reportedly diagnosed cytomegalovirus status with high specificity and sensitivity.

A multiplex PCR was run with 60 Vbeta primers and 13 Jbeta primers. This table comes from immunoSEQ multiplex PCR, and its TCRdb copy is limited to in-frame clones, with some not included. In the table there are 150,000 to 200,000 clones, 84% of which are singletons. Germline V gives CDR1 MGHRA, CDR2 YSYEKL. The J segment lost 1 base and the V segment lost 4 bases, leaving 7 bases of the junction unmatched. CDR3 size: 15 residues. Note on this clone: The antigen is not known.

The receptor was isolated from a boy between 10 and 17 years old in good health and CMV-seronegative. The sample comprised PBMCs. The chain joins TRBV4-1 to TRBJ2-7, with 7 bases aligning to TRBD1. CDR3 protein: CASSPETGPSYEQYF. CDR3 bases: TGCGCCAGCAGCCCGGAGACAGGGCCTTCCTACGAGCAGTACTTC.